Listed below are T cell receptor beta chains from one sample, sequenced in a study of blood T cell repertoires in COVID-19. The data were produced by immunoSEQ multiplex PCR, yet TCRdb's version contains in-frame clones alone and is incomplete. The sample holds about 410,000 clones, 89% seen once. The specimen sequenced was peripheral blood. All receptors derive from a woman aged 40 to 49 with COVID-19, enrolled during active disease. The CDR3 runs from the conserved cysteine through the conserved F or W. Each record gives: J gene, V gene, CDR3 protein.

>TRBJ2-3|TRBV29-1
CSVYAGVTDTQYF
>TRBJ1-2|TRBV15
CATSRVNTGYTF
>TRBJ1-3|TRBV11-2
CASSLGGVNTIYF
>TRBJ2-7|TRBV14
CASSQGVRGYEQYF
>TRBJ1-5|TRBV30
CAWGETGAYSNQPQHF
>TRBJ1-1|TRBV28
CASSLQGGRTEAFF
>TRBJ1-5|TRBV3-1/TRBV3-2
CASSRGQGGIQPQHF
>TRBJ2-7|TRBV27
CASSLVVSGLEQYF
>TRBJ2-1|TRBV15
CATSRGQGAGSEQFF
>TRBJ1-5|TRBV9
CASSVVPERPQHF
>TRBJ1-2|TRBV28
CASSFLLLDPGQGLRNYGYTF
>TRBJ2-3|TRBV5-6
CASSLGLEGDTQYF
>TRBJ1-4|TRBV25-1
CATRGSPATNEKLFF
>TRBJ1-2|TRBV7-2
CASSLKGTRGQVYGYTF
>TRBJ2-2|TRBV27
CASSFQGTTGELFF
>TRBJ1-2|TRBV28
CASSRPGTGVNYGYTF
>TRBJ2-7|TRBV6-5
CASSYSTGWGNEQYF
>TRBJ1-2|TRBV6-2/TRBV6-3
CASSWREFIEINYGYTF
>TRBJ1-2|TRBV19
CASSLLGQDIYGYTF
>TRBJ2-2|TRBV5-1
CASKAGELTGELFF
>TRBJ2-7|TRBV11-2
CASSLVRAGGPGREQYF
>TRBJ1-2|TRBV2
CASTRDRAENYGYTF
>TRBJ2-3|TRBV5-1
CASSLGITGEADTQYF
>TRBJ1-2|TRBV13
CASSPEGGSYGYTF
>TRBJ1-1|TRBV27
CASSAGDRGTEAFF
>TRBJ1-1|TRBV19
CASSYDRQNTEAFF
>TRBJ2-2|TRBV6-1
CASSEGVLAAAGELFF
>TRBJ1-1|TRBV5-1
CASSLGTGMNTEAFF
>TRBJ2-1|TRBV28
CASSRLRGNNEQFF
>TRBJ2-1|TRBV7-2
CASNRGVAYNEQFF
>TRBJ1-1|TRBV9
CASSLTGIMNTEAFF
>TRBJ1-1|TRBV20-1
CSARVRTEAFF
>TRBJ1-1|TRBV6-6
CASSYIGTSNTEAFF
>TRBJ1-1|TRBV5-1
CASSLEMTGNTEAFF
>TRBJ2-1|TRBV7-6
CASSFEGDRDGEQFF
>TRBJ1-2|TRBV19
CASTPTSRGRGYGYTF
>TRBJ1-2|TRBV28
CASSLGLYYGYTF
>TRBJ1-2|TRBV7-2
CASSLNRGVGYGYTF
>TRBJ2-5|TRBV3-1/TRBV3-2
CASSQRTGRQETQYF
>TRBJ2-1|TRBV13
CASSVGERSFYNEQFF